The present TCR beta chain was sequenced within a study of early T cells in non-severe SARS-CoV-2 infection. In the study overall: Investigators sequenced bulk RNA drawn from unsorted whole blood, and chains remained unpaired. General observations from the study: In VDJdb matching, anti-spike CD8 responses were favored while private and CD4 specificities went missing.

This clonotype was detected ten times or more. What it binds is unknown. The CDR3 extends over 15 amino acids. Germline lookup yields CDR1 SNHLY and CDR2 FYNNEI. The ends were cut back, 5 bases at V and 6 bases at J, with 19 bases in the middle. In the library, individual cDNA molecules carried attached unique molecular identifiers. TCRdb re-called the 5' RACE reads with MiXCR, one entry per CDR3 protein. The sample carries about 23,000 distinct CDR3 sequences, more than 4% recorded once. The sequenced material came from whole blood. This clonotype was obtained from an adult who was a healthcare worker with PCR-confirmed SARS-CoV-2 infection or an uninfected control (not recorded which). The V call is TRBV2, the J call TRBJ1-1; a possible D gene is TRBD1 (6 bases). The CDR3 coding sequence is TGTGCCAGCAGTTCCGGGACAATGAACACTGCTGAAGCTTTCTTT. Protein product: CASSSGTMNTAEAFF.